One TCR beta chain is described in this entry. Trimming took off 3 bases at V and 2 bases at J, with 11 bases between the two ends. The CDR3 is 14 amino acids. The germline gives CDR1 SGHTA, CDR2 FQGNSA. These data originate in a study of T cell changes during pregnancy in multiple sclerosis. Produced via immunoSEQ multiplex PCR; TCRdb's table is partial and in-frame only. Of tens of thousands of clones listed, 92% are singletons. This sample comprised CD8+ T cells from peripheral blood mononuclear cells, obtained in the third trimester of pregnancy. The chain recombines TRBV7-2 with TRBJ2-7; tentatively, D is TRBD1 (6 bases). This receptor was identified in a female donor with multiple sclerosis, enrolled in a pregnancy study. CDR3 sequence reads: CASSFAGTTYEQYF. The DNA of the CDR3 is TGTGCCAGCAGCTTCGCCGGGACAACCTACGAGCAGTACTTC.